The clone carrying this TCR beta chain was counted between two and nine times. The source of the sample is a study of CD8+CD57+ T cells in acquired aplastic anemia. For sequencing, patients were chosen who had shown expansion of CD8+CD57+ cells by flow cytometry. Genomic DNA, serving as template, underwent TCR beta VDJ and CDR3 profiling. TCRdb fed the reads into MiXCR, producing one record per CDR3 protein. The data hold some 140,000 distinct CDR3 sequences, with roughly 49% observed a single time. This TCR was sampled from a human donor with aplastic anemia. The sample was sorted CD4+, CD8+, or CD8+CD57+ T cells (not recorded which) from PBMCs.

DNA for the CDR3: TGCGCCAGCAGCCCAGACGGACGGAGTAACAATTCACCCCTCCACTTT. It codes for CASSPDGRSNNSPLHF. V is TRBV5-1 and J is TRBJ1-6; no clear D. With 4 bases removed from V and 7 bases from J, the gap between germline ends came to 18 bases. The CDR3 sequence is 16 residues long. The germline gives CDR1 SGHRS, CDR2 YFSETQ.